Shown below are 20 T cell receptor beta chains from a single sample sequenced in a study of blood T cell repertoires in COVID-19 (dated by TCRdb to 2018 to 2021). Library preparation used the immunoSEQ multiplex PCR assay. TCRdb provides this immuneACCESS table in a form limited to in-frame rearrangements. Some clones are lacking; in checked studies, under half of them reflect an unresolved V gene, and why the rest are absent is not known. Within this sample are approximately 150,000 clones, with 88% of them counted one time only. More than 2% of the sample belongs to the ten largest clones. The sequencing sample was made of peripheral blood. These receptors were taken from a man between 65 and 85 years old with active COVID-19.

This chain uses TRBV10-3 with TRBJ1-3; D call uncertain. The CDR3 covers 18 residues. Germline values: CDR1 ENHRY, CDR2 SYGVKD. Trimming took off 0 bases at V and 4 bases at J, with 19 bases between the two ends. For the CDR3, the DNA is TGTGCCATCAGTGAGTCGAAAGGTACGGTGGGGAGCGGAAACACCATATATTTT. Its protein is CAISESKGTVGSGNTIYF.

Here the CDR3 reads CATSRVSGRKEQFF. The CDR3, as DNA: TGTGCCACCAGCAGAGTCAGCGGGAGAAAGGAGCAGTTCTTC. The gene calls are TRBV15 and TRBJ2-1, with 8 positions matching TRBD2. Germline V gives CDR1 LNHNV, CDR2 YYDKDF (reference sequence). The CDR3 runs 14 residues. After removal of 1 base from V and 10 bases from J, the junction contained 6 bases not matched to a gene.

This chain connects TRBV6-5 to TRBJ2-1; 8 nucleotides align to TRBD2. The CDR3 is 14 residues long. The trim removed 10 bases at V and 10 bases at J, leaving 15 bases unmatched. Per germline, CDR1 MNHEY and CDR2 SVGAGI. DNA of the CDR3: TGTGCCATCGATACTAGCGGTCCTCTGGGGGAGCAGTTCTTC. Translated: CAIDTSGPLGEQFF.

The chain employs TRBV19 and TRBJ1-2, with unresolved D. The CDR3 totals 14 residues. Trimming pared 8 bases from V and 0 bases from J, leaving 13 bases between. Germline lookup yields CDR1 LNHDA and CDR2 SQIVND (reference sequence). CDR3 nucleotide sequence: TGTGCCAGTCGCCGCCAAACAACTAACTATGGCTACACCTTC. Its protein is CASRRQTTNYGYTF.

The V and J genes are TRBV9 and TRBJ2-1; TRBD1 matches 8 bases. The CDR3 runs to 17 residues. CDR1 is SGDLS, CDR2 YYNGEE, per germline. Losses at the gene ends were 1 base for V and 6 bases for J; bases not matched to a gene: 12. The CDR3 DNA is TGTGCCAGCAGCGTACGATGGCGGACAGGGAATCCCAATGAGCAGTTCTTC. As protein: CASSVRWRTGNPNEQFF.

Only one count was recorded for this clone. Written as DNA, the CDR3 is TGTGCCAGCAGCCTAATTCGGACAGAAGAGACCCAGTACTTC. It encodes CASSLIRTEETQYF. This chain links TRBV7-8 with TRBJ2-5, with a weak D call TRBD1 (6 bases). Per germline, CDR1 SGHVS and CDR2 FQNEAQ. The CDR3 has 14 residues. V lost 5 bases to trimming and J lost 3 bases, with 13 bases between them.

This chain uses TRBV28 with TRBJ2-4; TRBD2 is a possible D gene (7 bases). CDR1 MDHEN and CDR2 SYDVKM come from the germline V gene. CDR3 size: 15 residues. V gave up 10 bases and J gave up 3 bases, with 19 bases separating them. CDR3 DNA: TGTGCCACCACTTTTCGGGGGGCGGGCAAAAACATTCAGTACTTC. Translated, it gives CATTFRGAGKNIQYF.

This chain connects TRBV19 to TRBJ2-3, with D tentatively TRBD2 (8 bases). This CDR3 has 17 amino acids. Trimming removed 5 bases at V and 2 bases at J, with 20 bases between. CDR1 is LNHDA and CDR2 is SQIVND in the germline V gene (reference sequence). CDR3 DNA sequence: TGTGCCAGTAGTCCCCGGGGGGGGGACAGTTCCACAGATACGCAGTATTTT. It encodes CASSPRGGDSSTDTQYF.

The chain couples TRBV2 to TRBJ2-7; D possibly corresponds to TRBD2 (5 bases). The V and J ends lost 8 bases and 0 bases respectively, with 11 bases between them. The germline CDR1 and CDR2 sequences are SNHLY and FYNNEI. This CDR3 region has 13 residues. The CDR3 loop is CASGTGISYEQYF. The CDR3 coding sequence is TGTGCCAGCGGAACGGGGATCTCCTACGAGCAGTACTTC.

This chain links TRBV28 with TRBJ2-7; 14 positions match TRBD2. With V trimmed by 5 bases and J by 3 bases, 6 bases remained unmatched. Per germline, CDR1 MDHEN and CDR2 SYDVKM. This CDR3 spans 16 amino acids. Here the CDR3 reads CASSPTGTSGGYEQYF. CDR3 DNA: TGTGCCAGCAGTCCTACTGGGACTAGCGGGGGCTACGAGCAGTACTTC.

V and J are TRBV7-2 and TRBJ2-7; D possibly corresponds to TRBD2 (5 bases). Germline CDR1 SGHTA, CDR2 FQGNSA. The V end lost 5 bases, the J end lost 0 bases, and 17 bases lay between the germline ends. The CDR3 loop spans 16 amino acids. CDR3 DNA sequence: TGTGCCAGCAGCACACGACGGACGGGGAGCTCCTACGAGCAGTACTTC. Its translation is CASSTRRTGSSYEQYF.

This chain joins TRBV7-9 and TRBJ2-1; 11 bases are a match to TRBD1. This CDR3 is 15 amino acids long. Germline V gene lookup returns CDR1 SEHNR and CDR2 FQNEAQ (reference sequence). V was clipped by 5 bases and J by 8 bases; unmatched bases: 8. The CDR3 region is CASSPPGQGAYEQFF. For the CDR3, the DNA is TGTGCCAGCAGCCCCCCCGGACAGGGGGCGTATGAGCAGTTCTTC.

The rearrangement joins TRBV6-5 to TRBJ1-3; a weak D match, TRBD1 (6 bases). The CDR3 is 15 residues long. The germline V gene has CDR1 MNHEY and CDR2 SVGAGI. V dropped 7 bases and J dropped 1 base, with 14 bases sitting between them. The CDR3 spells CASITQGLSGNTIYF. For the CDR3, the DNA is TGTGCCAGCATTACACAGGGTTTGTCTGGAAACACCATATATTTT.

V gene TRBV19 combines with J gene TRBJ1-2, with D uncertain. Germline loops: CDR1 LNHDA, CDR2 SQIVND (reference sequence). This CDR3 is 13 amino acids long. Trimming shortened V by 4 bases and J by 2 bases, and 8 bases separated the two germline ends. Here the CDR3 reads CASSNQNNYGYTF. CDR3 DNA: TGTGCCAGTAGTAATCAGAACAACTATGGCTACACCTTC.

The V gene is TRBV28, the J gene TRBJ2-1; 8 nucleotides match TRBD2. CDR1 is MDHEN and CDR2 is SYDVKM in the germline V gene. V gave up 4 bases and J gave up 6 bases; unmatched junction bases: 5. This CDR3 comprises 14 residues. As DNA, the CDR3 is TGTGCCAGCAGTTCGGGAGGGCCGATCAATGAGCAGTTCTTC. Protein: CASSSGGPINEQFF.

The chain recombines TRBV11-2 with TRBJ2-3; D call uncertain. Looked up from germline, CDR1 is SGHAT and CDR2 is FQNNGV. The CDR3 consists of 13 residues. Trimming removed 0 bases from V and 6 bases from J, with 7 bases in between. For the CDR3, the DNA is TGTGCCAGCAGCTTAGAACCGGAGGATACGCAGTATTTT. Translated, it gives CASSLEPEDTQYF.

This chain joins TRBV3-1 (or the pseudogene TRBV3-2) and TRBJ2-7; D is perhaps TRBD2 (6 bases). CDR1 LGHDT and CDR2 YNNKEL come from the germline V gene (reference sequence). The V end lost 0 bases, the J end lost 1 base, and 7 bases lay between the germline ends. This CDR3 has 14 amino acids. CDR3 DNA: TGTGCCAGCAGCCAAGAGGGGGGATCCTACGAGCAGTACTTC. Translating it yields CASSQEGGSYEQYF.

This chain uses TRBV14 with TRBJ1-2; no definite D call. Germline CDR1 SGHDN, CDR2 FVKESK. V dropped 3 bases and J dropped 3 bases, with 8 bases sitting between them. The CDR3 has 13 residues. The CDR3 DNA sequence: TGTGCCAGCAGCCAGAGGAGGGACTATGGCTACACCTTC. This gives the protein CASSQRRDYGYTF.

This rearrangement joins TRBV7-6 to TRBJ2-1; 9 bases match TRBD2. Germline CDR1 SGHVS, CDR2 FNYEAQ. This CDR3 is built from 17 residues. The V and J ends lost 4 bases and 7 bases, in that order; junction bases with no gene match: 14. DNA for the CDR3: TGTGCCAGCAGCTCAAGGGGGGTTAGCGGGAGTAAAAATGAGCAGTTCTTC. This encodes CASSSRGVSGSKNEQFF.

This clone was counted a few times. The chain couples TRBV5-1 to TRBJ2-7; TRBD1 might be the D (5 bases). Trimming took 6 bases from V and 6 from J, leaving 16 bases between them. This CDR3 is 13 amino acids long. Germline loops: CDR1 SGHRS, CDR2 YFSETQ. CDR3 amino acids: CASTLRDSSEQYF. The CDR3 DNA follows: TGCGCCAGCACCCTCCGTGACAGTTCCGAGCAGTACTTC.